This T cell receptor (beta chain) was recorded in a study of blood T cell repertoires in COVID-19. Across under 25 US areas, participants ranged in age from about 18 to 100 years. Profiling relied on immunoSEQ multiplex PCR, and the TCRdb table lists in-frame clones only, not all of them. The sample holds hundreds of thousands of clones, approximately 92% seen once. The CDR3 is made up of 14 amino acids. V was clipped by 8 bases and J by 3 bases; unmatched bases: 10. Looked up from germline, CDR1 is SNHLY and CDR2 is FYNNEI. The chain carries TRBV2 and TRBJ2-7, with TRBD2 identical over 7 bases. The specimen was PBMCs or T cells enriched from blood (not recorded which). The receptor was derived from a woman under 30 who had recovered from COVID-19. DNA of the CDR3: TGTGCCAGCTGGGGCGGGGGTGAAGGCTACGAGCAGTACTTC. Encoded protein: CASWGGGEGYEQYF.